A selection of T cell receptor beta chains follows, all from one sample in a study of CD8+ T cells in alopecia areata. TCRdb's copy holds only in-frame clones and misses some; the assay was immunoSEQ multiplex PCR. Of 150,000 to 200,000 clones in the sample, 65% were seen once. The source material was CD4+ T cells sorted from blood, sampled at week 4, from a patient treated with tofacitinib. These TCRs come from a human donor with alopecia areata. The CDR3 runs from the conserved cysteine through the conserved F or W.

>TRBV27|TRBJ2-7
CASTPSGGGYEQYF
>TRBV4-1|TRBJ1-2
CASSQDFDRIYGYTF
>TRBV7-8|TRBJ2-3
CASSFRGGINTQYF
>TRBV2|TRBJ2-7
CASGKAPLYEQYF
>TRBV7-2|TRBJ1-2
CASSPDASYGYTF
>TRBV30|TRBJ1-5
CAWSVSDYQPQHF
>TRBV29-1|TRBJ1-2
CSVENRGGYTF
>TRBV5-6|TRBJ2-2
CASWSLSVPNTGELFF
>TRBV30|TRBJ2-6
CAWSRALVSGANVLTF
>TRBV11-2|TRBJ2-4
CASRQWGRGGNIQYF
>TRBV15|TRBJ2-7
CATSRGQYGGEQYF
>TRBV29-1|TRBJ2-5
CSVSRGSGLQETQYF
>TRBV5-1|TRBJ2-5
CASSGTSGGPGGETQYF
>TRBV10-3|TRBJ1-5
CAISGTNQPQHF
>TRBV20-1|TRBJ1-1
CSAREREEAFF
>TRBV29-1|TRBJ1-5
CSVGQGGDQPQHF
>TRBV30|TRBJ1-6
CAWRPRQGNSPLHF
>TRBV6-5|TRBJ2-5
CASSYDRVQETQYF
>TRBV15|TRBJ2-1
CATSVTSGGDEQFF
>TRBV30|TRBJ1-1
CAWVQGARAFF
>TRBV6-5|TRBJ1-6
CASSYDRAPNSPLHF
>TRBV19|TRBJ1-2
CASGLLYGYTF
>TRBV18|TRBJ1-1
CASSPGQMNTEAFF
>TRBV2|TRBJ1-5
CASKDRTSNQPQHF
>TRBV6-5|TRBJ1-1
CASSYVRTEEAFF
>TRBV13|TRBJ1-1
CASSLAPGAENTEAFF
>TRBV27|TRBJ1-5
CASSRISNQPQHF
>TRBV5-1|TRBJ2-5
CASSLQGKETQYF
>TRBV5-6|TRBJ2-7
CASSFSGGYRRYF
>TRBV25-1|TRBJ2-5
CASSDRGEGETQYF
>TRBV25-1|TRBJ1-1
CASTYLEGAHTEAFF
>TRBV30|TRBJ2-7
CAWSAPGLALYEQYF
>TRBV29-1|TRBJ1-2
CSVEGQANYGYTF
>TRBV30|TRBJ1-6
CAWSVLDRPFDSPLHF
>TRBV29-1|TRBJ2-7
CSVGGQGAYEQYF